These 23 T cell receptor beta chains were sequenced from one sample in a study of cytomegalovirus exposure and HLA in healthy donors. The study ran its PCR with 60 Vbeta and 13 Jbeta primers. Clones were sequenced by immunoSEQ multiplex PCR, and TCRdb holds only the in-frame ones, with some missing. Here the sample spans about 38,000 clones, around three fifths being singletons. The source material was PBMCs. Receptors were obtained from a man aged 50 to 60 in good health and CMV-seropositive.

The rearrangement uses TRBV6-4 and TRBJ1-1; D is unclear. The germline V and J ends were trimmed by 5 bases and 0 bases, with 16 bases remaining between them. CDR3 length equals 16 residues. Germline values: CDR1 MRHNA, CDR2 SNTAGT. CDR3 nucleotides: TGTGCCAGCAGTCGCGGATTAGACTCTATGAACACTGAAGCTTTCTTT. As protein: CASSRGLDSMNTEAFF.

The CDR3 sequence is CASSGRARGNEKLFF. The CDR3 DNA reads as TGTGCCAGCAGTGGAAGGGCCCGGGGAAATGAAAAACTGTTTTTT. This chain connects TRBV28 to TRBJ1-4; D remains unclear. Germline V lookup: CDR1 MDHEN, CDR2 SYDVKM. The CDR3 is 15 residues long. V was shortened by 5 bases and J by 5 bases, with 15 bases between the two germline ends.

This chain's CDR3 is CSVDDGESFEQFF. The CDR3, as DNA: TGCAGCGTTGACGACGGGGAATCGTTTGAGCAGTTCTTC. This sequence joins TRBV29-1 and TRBJ2-1; tentative D call: TRBD2 (5 bases). This CDR3 is built from 13 residues. Trimming removed 3 bases from V and 9 bases from J, with 15 bases in between. The germline V gene encodes CDR1 SQVTM and CDR2 ANQGSEA.

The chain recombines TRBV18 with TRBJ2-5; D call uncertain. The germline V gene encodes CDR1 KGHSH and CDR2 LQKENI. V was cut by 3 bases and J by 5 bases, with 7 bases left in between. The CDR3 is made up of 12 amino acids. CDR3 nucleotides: TGTGCCAGCTCACCTGAGAGGGAGACCCAGTACTTC. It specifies CASSPERETQYF.

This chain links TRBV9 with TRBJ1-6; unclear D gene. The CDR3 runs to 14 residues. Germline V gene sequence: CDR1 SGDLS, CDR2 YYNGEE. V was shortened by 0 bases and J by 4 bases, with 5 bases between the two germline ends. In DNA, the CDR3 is TGTGCCAGCAGCGTAGAATCGTATAATTCACCCCTCCACTTT. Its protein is CASSVESYNSPLHF.

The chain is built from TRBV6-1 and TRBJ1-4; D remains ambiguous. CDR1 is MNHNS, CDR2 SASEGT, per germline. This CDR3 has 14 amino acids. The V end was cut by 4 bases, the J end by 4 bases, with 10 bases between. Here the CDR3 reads CASSGTGVNEKLFF. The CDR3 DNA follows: TGTGCCAGCAGTGGTACCGGGGTTAATGAAAAACTGTTTTTT.

The CDR3 is CASMNRGRTEAFF. DNA of the CDR3: TGTGCCTCCATGAACAGGGGGCGAACTGAAGCTTTCTTT. J is TRBJ1-1 and V is TRBV30; TRBD1 agrees at 9 bases. Unmatched junction bases numbered 8, after V lost 7 bases and J lost 5 bases. The germline V gene encodes CDR1 GTSNPN and CDR2 SVGIG (reference sequence). CDR3 length: 13 residues.

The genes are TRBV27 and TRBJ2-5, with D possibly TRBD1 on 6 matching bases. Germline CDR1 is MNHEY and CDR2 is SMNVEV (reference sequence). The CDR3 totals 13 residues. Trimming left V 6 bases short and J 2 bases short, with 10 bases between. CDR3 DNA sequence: TGTGCCAGCAGCCGGACAGAGCAAGAGACCCAGTACTTC. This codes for CASSRTEQETQYF.

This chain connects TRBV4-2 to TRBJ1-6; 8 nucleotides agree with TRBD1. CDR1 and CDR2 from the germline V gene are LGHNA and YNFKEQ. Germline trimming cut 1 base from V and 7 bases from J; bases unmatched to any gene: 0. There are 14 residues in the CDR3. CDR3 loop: CASSQGQGNSPLHF. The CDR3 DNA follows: TGTGCCAGCAGCCAAGGACAGGGGAATTCACCCCTCCACTTT.

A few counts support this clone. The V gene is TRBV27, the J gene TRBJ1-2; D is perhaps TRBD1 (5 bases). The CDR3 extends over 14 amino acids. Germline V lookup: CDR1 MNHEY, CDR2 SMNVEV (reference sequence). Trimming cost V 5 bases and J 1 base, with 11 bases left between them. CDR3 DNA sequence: TGTGCCAGCAGTCGGACGGGGGTTAACTATGGCTACACCTTC. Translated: CASSRTGVNYGYTF.

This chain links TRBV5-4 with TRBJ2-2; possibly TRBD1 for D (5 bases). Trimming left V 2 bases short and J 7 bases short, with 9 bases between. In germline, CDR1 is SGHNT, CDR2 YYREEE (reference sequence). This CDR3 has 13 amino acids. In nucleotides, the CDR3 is TGTGCCAGCAGCTTTCAGGGCGGCGGGGAGCTGTTTTTT. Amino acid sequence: CASSFQGGGELFF.

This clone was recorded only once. DNA for the CDR3: TGTGCCAGCTCCGAGGTGGGCACAGATACGCAGTATTTT. Its translation is CASSEVGTDTQYF. The J gene is TRBJ2-3, the V gene TRBV18; no clear D. This CDR3 is 13 amino acids long. Germline lookup yields CDR1 KGHSH and CDR2 LQKENI. Between the trimmed V and J ends, which lost 6 bases and 1 base, there was a span of 8 bases.

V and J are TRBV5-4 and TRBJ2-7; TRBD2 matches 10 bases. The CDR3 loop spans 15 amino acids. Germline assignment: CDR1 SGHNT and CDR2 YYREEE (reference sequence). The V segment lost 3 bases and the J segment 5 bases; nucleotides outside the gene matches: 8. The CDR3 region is CASSSLAGESNEQYF. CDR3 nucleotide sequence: TGTGCCAGCAGCTCGCTAGCGGGGGAAAGCAACGAGCAGTACTTC.

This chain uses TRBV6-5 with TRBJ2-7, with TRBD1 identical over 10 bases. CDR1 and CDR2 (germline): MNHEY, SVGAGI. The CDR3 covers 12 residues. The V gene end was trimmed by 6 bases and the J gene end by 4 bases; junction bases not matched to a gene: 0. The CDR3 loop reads CASRGQGYEQYF. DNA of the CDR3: TGTGCCAGCAGGGGACAGGGGTACGAGCAGTACTTC.

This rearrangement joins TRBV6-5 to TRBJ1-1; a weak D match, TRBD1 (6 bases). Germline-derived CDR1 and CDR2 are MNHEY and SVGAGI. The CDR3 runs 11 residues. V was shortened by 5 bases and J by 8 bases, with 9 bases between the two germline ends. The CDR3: CASSGQWEAFF. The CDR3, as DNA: TGTGCCAGCAGTGGACAGTGGGAAGCTTTCTTT.

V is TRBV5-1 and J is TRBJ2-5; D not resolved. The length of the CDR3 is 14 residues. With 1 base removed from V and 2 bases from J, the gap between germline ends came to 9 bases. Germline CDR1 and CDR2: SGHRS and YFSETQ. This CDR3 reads CASSLLTVQETQYF. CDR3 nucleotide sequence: TGCGCCAGCAGCTTGTTGACTGTACAAGAGACCCAGTACTTC.

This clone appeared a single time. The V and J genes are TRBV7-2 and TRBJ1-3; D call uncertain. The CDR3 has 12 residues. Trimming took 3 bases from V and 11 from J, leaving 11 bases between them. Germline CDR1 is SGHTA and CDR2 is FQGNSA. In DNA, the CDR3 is TGTGCCAGCAGCTTTCCCTTTGGCCCCATATATTTT. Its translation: CASSFPFGPIYF.

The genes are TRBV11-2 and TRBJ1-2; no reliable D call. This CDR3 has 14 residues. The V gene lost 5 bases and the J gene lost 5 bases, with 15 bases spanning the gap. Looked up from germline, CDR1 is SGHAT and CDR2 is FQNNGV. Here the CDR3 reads CASSQLGREYGYTF. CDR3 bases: TGTGCCAGCAGCCAACTCGGGAGGGAGTATGGCTACACCTTC.

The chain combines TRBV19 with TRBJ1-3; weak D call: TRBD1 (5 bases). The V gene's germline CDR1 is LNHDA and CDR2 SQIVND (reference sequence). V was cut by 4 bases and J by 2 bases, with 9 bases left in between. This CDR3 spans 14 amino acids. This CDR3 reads CASSRGGTGNTIYF. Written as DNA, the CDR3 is TGTGCCAGTAGTAGGGGGGGTACTGGAAACACCATATATTTT.

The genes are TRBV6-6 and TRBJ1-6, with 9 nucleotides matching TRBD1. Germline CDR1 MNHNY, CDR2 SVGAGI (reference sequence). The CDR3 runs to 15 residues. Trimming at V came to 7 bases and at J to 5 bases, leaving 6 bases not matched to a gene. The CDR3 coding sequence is TGTGCCAGCAACCTACAGGGGGCGGATAATTCACCCCTCCACTTT. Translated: CASNLQGADNSPLHF.

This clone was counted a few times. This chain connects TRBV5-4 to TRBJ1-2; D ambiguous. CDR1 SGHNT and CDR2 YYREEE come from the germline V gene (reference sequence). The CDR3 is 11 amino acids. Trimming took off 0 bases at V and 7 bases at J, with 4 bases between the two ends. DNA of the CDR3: TGTGCCAGCAGCTTGGACAGTGGCTACACCTTC. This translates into CASSLDSGYTF.

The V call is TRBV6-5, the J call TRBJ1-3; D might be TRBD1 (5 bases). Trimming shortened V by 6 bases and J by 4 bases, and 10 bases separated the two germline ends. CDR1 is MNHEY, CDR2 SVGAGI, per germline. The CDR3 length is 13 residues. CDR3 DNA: TGTGCCAGCAGAAGCAGGGCCGGAAACACCATATATTTT. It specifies CASRSRAGNTIYF.

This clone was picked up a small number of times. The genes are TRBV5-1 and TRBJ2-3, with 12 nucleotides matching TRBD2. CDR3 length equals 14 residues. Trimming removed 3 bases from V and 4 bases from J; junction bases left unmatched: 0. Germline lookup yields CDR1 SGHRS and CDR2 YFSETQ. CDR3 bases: TGCGCCAGCAGCTCTAGCGGGGGGGCAGATACGCAGTATTTT. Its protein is CASSSSGGADTQYF.